Listed here is a single T cell receptor beta chain. Its antigen is currently unknown. In the same sample, other DNA sequences code for this CDR3. Produced via immunoSEQ multiplex PCR; TCRdb's table is partial and in-frame only. The repertoire holds some 86,000 clones, with approximately 90% as singletons. V was trimmed by 1 base and J by 6 bases, leaving 3 bases between them. The CDR3 contains 12 residues. CDR1 and CDR2 from the germline V gene are SGHVS and FNYEAQ. The data derive from a study of graft-versus-host responses after intestinal transplantation. Background on the study: Recipients obtained multivisceral, liver-intestinal, or isolated intestinal transplants. Study observations and caveats: The authors found GvH clones in recipient marrow, some appearing first in ileum or blood.

The sequence derives from a human donor who received an intestinal transplant. Sequenced material: unstimulated CD8+ T cells sorted from spleen or lymph node cells, taken before intestinal transplant. The V gene is TRBV7-6, the J gene TRBJ2-2; D uncertain. The CDR3 DNA reads TGTGCCAGCAGCTTAGTGTCCGGGGAGCTGTTTTTT. Its protein product is CASSLVSGELFF. The full variable domain, in which reference TRBV7-6 and TRBJ2-2 provide the parts outside the CDR3, is GAGVSQSPRYKVTKRGQDVALRCDPISGHVSLYWYRQALGQGPEFLTYFNYEAQQDKSGLPNDRFSAERPEGSISTLTIQRTEQRDSAMYRCASSLVSGELFFGEGSRLTVL.